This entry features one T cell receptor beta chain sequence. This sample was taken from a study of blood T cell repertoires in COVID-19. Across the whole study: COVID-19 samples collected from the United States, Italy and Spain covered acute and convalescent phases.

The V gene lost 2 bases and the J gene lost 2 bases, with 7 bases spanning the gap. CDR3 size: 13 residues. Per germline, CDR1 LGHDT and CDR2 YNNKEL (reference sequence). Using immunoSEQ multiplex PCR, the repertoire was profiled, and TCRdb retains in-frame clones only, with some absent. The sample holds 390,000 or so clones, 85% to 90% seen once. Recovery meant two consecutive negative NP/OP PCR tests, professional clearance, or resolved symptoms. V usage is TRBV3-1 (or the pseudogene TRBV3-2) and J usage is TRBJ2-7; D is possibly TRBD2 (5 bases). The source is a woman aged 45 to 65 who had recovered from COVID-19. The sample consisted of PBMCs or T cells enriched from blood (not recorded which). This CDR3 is CASSQLEAYEQYF. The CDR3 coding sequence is TGTGCCAGCAGCCAACTGGAGGCCTACGAGCAGTACTTC.